A single sample gave rise to the 30 T cell receptor beta chains below, sequenced in a study of cytotoxic CD8 clonotypes in ibrutinib-treated CLL. TCRdb's copy holds only in-frame clones and misses some; the assay was immunoSEQ multiplex PCR. In the table there are 150,000 to 200,000 clones, 55% to 85% of which are singletons. Material: PBMCs, obtained after 24 months of ibrutinib treatment. The receptors derive from a human donor with chronic lymphocytic leukemia.

The J gene is TRBJ2-1, the V gene TRBV6-8; D is possibly TRBD2 (6 bases). CDR3 length: 11 amino acids. The germline V gene encodes CDR1 MNHGY and CDR2 SAAAGT. The CDR3 is CAGLADNEQFF. In DNA form, the CDR3 reads TGTGCGGGATTAGCGGACAATGAGCAGTTCTTC.

This clone has more than one count but fewer than ten. This chain links TRBV5-4 with TRBJ2-6; D is unresolved. V was cut by 0 bases and J by 0 bases, with 1 base left in between. Germline lookup yields CDR1 SGHNT and CDR2 YYREEE (reference sequence). The CDR3 extends over 14 amino acids. CDR3 DNA: TGTGCCAGCAGCTTGGCCTCTGGGGCCAACGTCCTGACTTTC. It yields the protein CASSLASGANVLTF.

The gene calls are TRBV7-9 and TRBJ2-5; D ambiguous. The germline V gene encodes CDR1 SEHNR and CDR2 FQNEAQ (reference sequence). This CDR3 has 14 amino acids. The germline V and J ends were trimmed by 5 bases and 0 bases, with 10 bases remaining between them. The DNA for the CDR3 is TGTGCCAGCAGCCTAAGTGAAAACCAAGAGACCCAGTACTTC. Translating gives CASSLSENQETQYF.

This chain joins TRBV4-1 and TRBJ2-7; D may correspond to TRBD1 or TRBD2 (5 bases each). V gave up 0 bases and J gave up 0 bases, with 15 bases separating them. Germline V lookup: CDR1 MGHRA, CDR2 YSYEKL. The CDR3 is made up of 17 amino acids. CDR3 amino acids: CASSQDLGVASSYEQYF. In DNA form, the CDR3 reads TGCGCCAGCAGCCAAGATTTGGGGGTGGCTTCCTCCTACGAGCAGTACTTC.

This clone was detected only once. The chain employs TRBV4-3 and TRBJ2-4; 7 bases fit TRBD2. Germline V gives CDR1 LGHNA, CDR2 YSLEER. V shed 1 base, J shed 3 bases, and the junction held 15 bases outside the gene matches. The CDR3 contains 19 residues. The CDR3, as DNA: TGCGCCAGCAGCCAAGCCCCTCGTGCGGGAGTTGGAGACAAAAACATTCAGTACTTC. This sequence encodes CASSQAPRAGVGDKNIQYF.

This clone has just a few counts. The CDR3, as DNA: TGTGCCATCAGTGAAGTGAACACCGGGGAGCTGTTTTTT. It translates to CAISEVNTGELFF. The chain combines TRBV10-3 with TRBJ2-2; D unresolved. The CDR3 contains 13 residues. CDR1 and CDR2 from the germline V gene are ENHRY and SYGVKD. V was clipped by 3 bases and J by 1 base, with 3 bases between them.

The chain links TRBV4-3 to TRBJ2-2, with D tentatively TRBD1 (5 bases). CDR1 and CDR2 (germline): LGHNA, YSLEER. Between the trimmed V and J ends, which lost 1 base and 6 bases, there was a span of 15 bases. This CDR3 has 16 amino acids. The CDR3 spells CASSQVPGPIPGELFF. CDR3 sequence (DNA): TGCGCCAGCAGCCAAGTACCAGGGCCGATCCCCGGGGAGCTGTTTTTT.

This clone was picked up a small number of times. The chain combines TRBV6-5 with TRBJ1-2; a weak D match, TRBD1 (5 bases). The CDR3 is 16 residues long. Trimming removed 0 bases at V and 8 bases at J, with 19 bases between. Germline V gene lookup returns CDR1 MNHEY and CDR2 SVGAGI. The CDR3: CASSYSIPWGVGGYTF. DNA of the CDR3: TGTGCCAGCAGTTACTCGATCCCGTGGGGGGTCGGAGGCTACACCTTC.

V gene TRBV9 combines with J gene TRBJ2-7, with TRBD2 identical over 7 bases. The germline V gene has CDR1 SGDLS and CDR2 YYNGEE. The V and J ends lost 4 bases and 2 bases, in that order; junction bases with no gene match: 12. CDR3 length: 16 residues. The CDR3 DNA is TGTGCCAGCAGCCTCCTCCCGGGACTACATACCTACGAGCAGTACTTC. Encoded protein: CASSLLPGLHTYEQYF.

This chain links TRBV28 with TRBJ1-1, with D uncertain. The V end was cut by 0 bases, the J end by 5 bases, with 10 bases between. The CDR3 totals 14 residues. Germline V CDR1 and CDR2: MDHEN, SYDVKM. This CDR3 reads CASSLWVTETEAFF. The CDR3 DNA sequence: TGTGCCAGCAGTTTATGGGTTACAGAGACTGAAGCTTTCTTT.

The chain uses TRBV18 and TRBJ2-7; D is perhaps TRBD2 (5 bases). The V gene lost 5 bases and the J gene lost 1 base, with 12 bases spanning the gap. Germline V gene data show CDR1 as KGHSH and CDR2 as LQKENI. The CDR3 is 14 amino acids. CDR3 in amino acids: CASSMTIFSYEQYF. The CDR3, as DNA: TGTGCCAGCTCAATGACTATATTTTCCTACGAGCAGTACTTC.

V and J are TRBV7-9 and TRBJ2-7, with D perhaps matching TRBD1 (6 bases). Germline loops: CDR1 SEHNR, CDR2 FQNEAQ (reference sequence). The CDR3 loop spans 14 amino acids. Trimming took 5 bases from V and 5 from J, leaving 16 bases between them. This chain's CDR3 is CASSPTTGSHEQYF. The DNA for the CDR3 is TGTGCCAGCAGCCCCACGACAGGTTCCCACGAGCAGTACTTC.

The rearrangement joins TRBV2 to TRBJ2-5; D not resolved. Between the trimmed V and J ends, which lost 0 bases and 6 bases, there was a span of 14 bases. Germline lookup yields CDR1 SNHLY and CDR2 FYNNEI. The CDR3 loop spans 15 amino acids. The DNA for the CDR3 is TGTGCCAGCAGTGAAGCTAGTGGGTCTAGGAAGACCCAGTACTTC. It is translated as CASSEASGSRKTQYF. Supplemented by reference TRBV2 and TRBJ2-5, the full variable domain reads EPEVTQTPSHQVTQMGQEVILRCVPISNHLYFYWYRQILGQKVEFLVSFYNNEISEKSEIFDDQFSVERPDGSNFTLKIRSTKLEDSAMYFCASSEASGSRKTQYFGPGTRLLVL.

This chain links TRBV7-9 with TRBJ2-1; 12 bases fit TRBD2. The CDR3 loop spans 15 amino acids. Germline V gives CDR1 SEHNR, CDR2 FQNEAQ (reference sequence). V shed 6 bases and J 10 bases; nucleotides not matched to a gene: 10. CDR3 coding DNA: TGTGCCAGCAGTTGGACTAGCGGGACCACTTCGGAGCAGTTCTTC. Amino acids: CASSWTSGTTSEQFF.

The genes are TRBV19 and TRBJ1-2, with D unresolved. This CDR3 is built from 13 residues. V was trimmed by 3 bases and J by 2 bases, leaving 7 bases between them. Germline V gene sequence: CDR1 LNHDA, CDR2 SQIVND (reference sequence). CDR3 loop: CASSITVNYGYTF. CDR3 DNA: TGTGCCAGTAGTATCACAGTCAACTATGGCTACACCTTC. Looking up the rest from reference TRBV19 and TRBJ1-2 gives the full variable domain: DGGITQSPKYLFRKEGQNVTLSCEQNLNHDAMYWYRQDPGQGLRLIYYSQIVNDFQKGDIAEGYSVSREKKESFPLTVTSAQKNPTAFYLCASSITVNYGYTFGSGTRLTVV.

The rearrangement uses TRBV6-5 and TRBJ2-3; D is undetermined. The germline V gene encodes CDR1 MNHEY and CDR2 SVGAGI. The CDR3 consists of 15 residues. Trimming left V 0 bases short and J 2 bases short, with 9 bases between. For the CDR3, the DNA is TGTGCCAGCAGTTACTCGTGGTCTTACACAGATACGCAGTATTTT. As protein: CASSYSWSYTDTQYF.

The chain has TRBV27 and TRBJ2-4; no firm D call. Trimming took off 0 bases at V and 3 bases at J, with 9 bases between the two ends. The germline CDR1 and CDR2 sequences are MNHEY and SMNVEV (reference sequence). The CDR3 consists of 15 residues. Written as DNA, the CDR3 is TGTGCCAGCAGTTTATCCTGGGCGGTCAAAAACATTCAGTACTTC. Protein sequence: CASSLSWAVKNIQYF.

V is TRBV7-8 and J is TRBJ1-1, with 10 bases fitting TRBD1. Per germline, CDR1 SGHVS and CDR2 FQNEAQ. The CDR3 totals 17 residues. V trimming: 1 base; J trimming: 11 bases; junction bases outside the gene matches: 16. CDR3 sequence reads: CASSLEPSMTGGSRAFF. Written as DNA, the CDR3 is TGTGCCAGCAGCTTAGAACCGTCGATGACAGGGGGCAGTAGGGCTTTCTTT.

Only one count was recorded for this clone. V usage is TRBV14 and J usage is TRBJ2-3; 7 bases fit TRBD2. The CDR3 length is 16 residues. CDR1 is SGHDN and CDR2 is FVKESK in the germline V gene. With V trimmed by 1 base and J by 4 bases, 8 bases remained unmatched. CDR3 DNA: TGTGCCAGCAGCCAAGGACTAGCCCCTCTTGCAGATACGCAGTATTTT. Its protein product is CASSQGLAPLADTQYF.

In this sample, this clone turned up a few times. The chain is built from TRBV2 and TRBJ1-2; D is uncertain. Trimming pared 4 bases from V and 8 bases from J, leaving 8 bases between. This CDR3 is built from 11 residues. The V gene's germline CDR1 is SNHLY and CDR2 FYNNEI. The CDR3 here is CASSVRGGYTF. CDR3 DNA sequence: TGTGCCAGCAGTGTTCGCGGAGGCTACACCTTC.

Here the CDR3 reads CASNPRLGQLGNQPQHF. The CDR3 nucleotides are TGTGCCAGCAACCCACGCCTAGGACAGCTTGGCAATCAGCCCCAGCATTTT. The V gene is TRBV28, the J gene TRBJ1-5; the D gene is possibly TRBD1 (6 bases). Germline V gives CDR1 MDHEN, CDR2 SYDVKM. This CDR3 region has 17 residues. Trimming removed 7 bases from V and 2 bases from J, with 21 bases in between.

The chain employs TRBV7-3 and TRBJ2-2; 13 bases are shared with TRBD2. This CDR3 region has 16 residues. Trimming at V came to 5 bases and at J to 4 bases, leaving 4 bases not matched to a gene. CDR1 is SGHTA, CDR2 FQGTGA, per germline. The CDR3 region is CASSPTSGRGTGELFF. CDR3 nucleotides: TGTGCCAGCAGCCCAACTAGCGGGAGGGGCACCGGGGAGCTGTTTTTT.

Only one count was recorded for this clone. The chain couples TRBV5-6 to TRBJ1-1, with D possibly matching TRBD1 (6 bases). The CDR3 totals 15 residues. Germline CDR1 is SGHDT and CDR2 is YYEEEE. The ends were cut back, 0 bases at V and 6 bases at J, with 15 bases in the middle. CDR3 in amino acids: CASSLVGRGAAEAFF. DNA of the CDR3: TGTGCCAGCAGCTTGGTAGGCAGGGGAGCCGCTGAAGCTTTCTTT.

The V gene is TRBV5-4, the J gene TRBJ2-5; D is unclear. V lost 0 bases, J lost 4 bases, and 7 bases lay in between. The CDR3 spans 13 residues. Germline-derived CDR1 and CDR2 are SGHNT and YYREEE (reference sequence). CDR3 in DNA: TGTGCCAGCAGCTTGGCAGGTAGAGAGACCCAGTACTTC. It encodes CASSLAGRETQYF.

The chain uses TRBV2 and TRBJ2-1; D not certain. Trimming shortened V by 7 bases and J by 7 bases, and 8 bases separated the two germline ends. This CDR3 region has 11 residues. Germline V CDR1 and CDR2: SNHLY, FYNNEI. CDR3 coding DNA: TGTGCCAGCACCAAGATGAATGAGCAGTTCTTC. Its translation is CASTKMNEQFF.

The CDR3 DNA reads TGTGCCAGCTCAAGACTAGCGGAGCTTTCGGGTGATGAGCAGTTCTTC. Translating it yields CASSRLAELSGDEQFF. This chain uses TRBV18 with TRBJ2-1; 9 bases agree with TRBD2. V was pared by 5 bases and J by 8 bases, with 13 bases of the junction left unmatched. Germline V lookup: CDR1 KGHSH, CDR2 LQKENI. This CDR3 spans 16 amino acids.

The chain links TRBV4-3 to TRBJ2-1, with D tentatively TRBD2 (6 bases). Germline loops: CDR1 LGHNA, CDR2 YSLEER. This CDR3 is built from 16 residues. V dropped 4 bases and J dropped 16 bases, with 29 bases sitting between them. Here the CDR3 reads CASSPQLRGAFSAHFF. CDR3 coding DNA: TGCGCCAGCAGCCCCCAGCTACGCGGGGCGTTCAGCGCCCACTTCTTC.

A single count supports this clone. The V and J genes are TRBV4-2 and TRBJ2-5; D is unclear. Trimming removed 4 bases from V and 2 bases from J, with 8 bases in between. The CDR3 runs 13 residues. Germline values: CDR1 LGHNA, CDR2 YNFKEQ. CDR3 DNA: TGTGCCAGCAGCCCCGGGCCACAAGAGACCCAGTACTTC. Translated: CASSPGPQETQYF.

The chain recombines TRBV5-1 with TRBJ2-1, with 12 bases that match TRBD2. Germline V CDR1 and CDR2: SGHRS, YFSETQ. Trimming removed 4 bases from V and 7 bases from J; junction bases left unmatched: 3. This CDR3 contains 14 residues. The CDR3 spells CASSETSGSNEQFF. CDR3 DNA: TGCGCCAGCAGCGAGACTAGCGGGAGTAATGAGCAGTTCTTC.

The chain joins TRBV15 to TRBJ1-2, with D unresolved. In germline, CDR1 is LNHNV, CDR2 YYDKDF (reference sequence). Trimming pared 0 bases from V and 4 bases from J, leaving 12 bases between. This CDR3 region has 15 residues. The chain's CDR3 is CATSREESLRYGYTF. CDR3 coding DNA: TGTGCCACCAGCAGAGAAGAGAGCCTGCGCTATGGCTACACCTTC.